There are many counts of the clone carrying this T cell receptor beta chain. The target antigen is unknown. With iRepertoire HTBI primers and Arm-PCR of CDR3 regions, TCR beta libraries were built. Via MiXCR, TCRdb re-called the multiplex PCR reads, giving one row per CDR3 protein. The repertoire includes about 340,000 distinct CDR3 sequences, roughly a fifth of them detected once, and 25% to 35% sits in the top ten. The sample comes from a study of regulatory T cells in long-lasting Graves disease. Findings and caveats of the study: With persistent disease, TRBV28, TRBJ1-2 and TRBJ2-5 were the favored segments.

The sample's time point: persistent/refractory GD, antithyroid drugs over 5 years with positive TRAb. From PBMCs, RNA was extracted and then used to make the TCR library. The CDR3 has 15 residues. CDR1 is MNHEY and CDR2 is SVGAGI in the germline V gene. V gave up 4 bases and J gave up 3 bases, with 15 bases separating them. The origin of this receptor is a female donor with Graves disease. The sample in question was peripheral blood mononuclear cells (PBMCs), obtained when the disease was refractory, from a patient treated with antithyroid drugs. This sequence joins TRBV6-5 and TRBJ1-2; D perhaps matches TRBD1 (6 bases). The CDR3 spells CASSLRQAPHYGYTF. DNA of the CDR3: TGTGCCAGCAGTTTAAGACAGGCGCCGCACTATGGCTACACCTTC.